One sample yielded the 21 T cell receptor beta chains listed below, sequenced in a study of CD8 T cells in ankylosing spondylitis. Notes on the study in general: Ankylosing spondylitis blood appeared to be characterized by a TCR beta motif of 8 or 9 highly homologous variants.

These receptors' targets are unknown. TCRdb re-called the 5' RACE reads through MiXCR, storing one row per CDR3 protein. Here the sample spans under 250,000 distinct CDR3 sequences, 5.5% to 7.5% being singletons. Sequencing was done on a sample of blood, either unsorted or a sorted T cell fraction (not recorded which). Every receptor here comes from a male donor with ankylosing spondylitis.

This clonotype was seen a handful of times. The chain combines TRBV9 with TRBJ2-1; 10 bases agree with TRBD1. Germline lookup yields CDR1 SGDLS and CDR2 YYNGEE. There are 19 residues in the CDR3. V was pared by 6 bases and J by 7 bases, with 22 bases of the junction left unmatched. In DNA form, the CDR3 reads TGTGCCAGCACTGTATCCGGGACAGGGGTCACAAGTGGTAGGAATGAGCAGTTCTTC. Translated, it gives CASTVSGTGVTSGRNEQFF.

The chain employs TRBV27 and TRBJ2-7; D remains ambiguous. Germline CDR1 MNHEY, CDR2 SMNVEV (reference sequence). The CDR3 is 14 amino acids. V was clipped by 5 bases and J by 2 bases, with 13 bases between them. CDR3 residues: CASSTPDGTYEQYF. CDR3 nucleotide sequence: TGTGCCAGCAGTACGCCGGACGGTACCTACGAGCAGTACTTC.

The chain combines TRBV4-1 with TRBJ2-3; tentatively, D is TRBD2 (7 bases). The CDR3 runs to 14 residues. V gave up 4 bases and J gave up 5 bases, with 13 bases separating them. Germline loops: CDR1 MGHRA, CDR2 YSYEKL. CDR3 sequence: CASSPGEGRDTQYF. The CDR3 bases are TGCGCCAGCAGCCCAGGGGAGGGACGAGATACGCAGTATTTT.

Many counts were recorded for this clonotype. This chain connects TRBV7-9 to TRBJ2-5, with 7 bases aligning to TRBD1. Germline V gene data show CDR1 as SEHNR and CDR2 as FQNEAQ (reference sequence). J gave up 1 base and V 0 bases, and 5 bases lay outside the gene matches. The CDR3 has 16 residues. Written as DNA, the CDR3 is TGTGCCAGCAGCTTAGCGCTCAGGGGGACCCAAGAGACCCAGTACTTC. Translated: CASSLALRGTQETQYF.

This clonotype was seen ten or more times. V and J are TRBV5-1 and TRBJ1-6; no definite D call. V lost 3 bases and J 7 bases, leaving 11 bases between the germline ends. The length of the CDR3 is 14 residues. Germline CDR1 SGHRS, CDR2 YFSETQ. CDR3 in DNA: TGCGCCAGCAGCTCACCGGGTCAGAATTCACCCCTCCACTTT. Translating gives CASSSPGQNSPLHF.

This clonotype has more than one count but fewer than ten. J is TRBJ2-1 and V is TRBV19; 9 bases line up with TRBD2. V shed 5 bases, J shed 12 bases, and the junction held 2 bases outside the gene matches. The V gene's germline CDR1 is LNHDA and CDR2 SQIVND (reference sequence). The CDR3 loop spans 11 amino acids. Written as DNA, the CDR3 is TGTGCCAGTAGTTTTAGCGGGGGGCAGTTCTTC. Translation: CASSFSGGQFF. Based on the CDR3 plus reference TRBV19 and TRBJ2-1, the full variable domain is DGGITQSPKYLFRKEGQNVTLSCEQNLNHDAMYWYRQDPGQGLRLIYYSQIVNDFQKGDIAEGYSVSREKKESFPLTVTSAQKNPTAFYLCASSFSGGQFFGPGTRLTVL.

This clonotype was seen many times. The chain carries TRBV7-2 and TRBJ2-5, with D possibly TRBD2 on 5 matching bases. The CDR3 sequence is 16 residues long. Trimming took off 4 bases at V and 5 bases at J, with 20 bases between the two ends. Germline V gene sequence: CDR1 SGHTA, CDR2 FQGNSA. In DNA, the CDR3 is TGTGCCAGCAGCTCTACCGGACTTAGCGATTGGGAGACCCAGTACTTC. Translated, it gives CASSSTGLSDWETQYF.

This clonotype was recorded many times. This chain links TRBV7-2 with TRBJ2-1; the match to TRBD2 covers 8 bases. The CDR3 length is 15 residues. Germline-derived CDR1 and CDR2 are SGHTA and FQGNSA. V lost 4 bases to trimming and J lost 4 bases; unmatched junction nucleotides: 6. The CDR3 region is CASSYTSGQYNEQFF. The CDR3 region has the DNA TGTGCCAGCAGCTATACTAGCGGCCAATACAATGAGCAGTTCTTC.

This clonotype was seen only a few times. CDR3 sequence reads: CASLGRNYNEQFF. CDR3 nucleotide sequence: TGTGCCAGCTTAGGGAGAAACTACAATGAGCAGTTCTTC. The chain employs TRBV7-2 and TRBJ2-1; weak D call: TRBD2 (5 bases). Trimming took off 8 bases at V and 3 bases at J, with 11 bases between the two ends. The CDR3 totals 13 residues. Germline V CDR1 and CDR2: SGHTA, FQGNSA.

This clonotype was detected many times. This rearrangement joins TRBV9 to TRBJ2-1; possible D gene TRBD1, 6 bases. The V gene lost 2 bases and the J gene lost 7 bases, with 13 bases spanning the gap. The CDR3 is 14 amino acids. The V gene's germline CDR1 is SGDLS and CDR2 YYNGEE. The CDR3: CASSVFSDRNEQFF. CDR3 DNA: TGTGCCAGCAGCGTCTTTTCGGACAGAAATGAGCAGTTCTTC.

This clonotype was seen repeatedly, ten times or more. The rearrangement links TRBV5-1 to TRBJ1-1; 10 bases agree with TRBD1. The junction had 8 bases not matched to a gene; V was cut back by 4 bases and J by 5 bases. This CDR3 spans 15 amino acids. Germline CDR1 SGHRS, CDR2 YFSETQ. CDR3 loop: CASSPQTGGATEAFF. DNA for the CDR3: TGCGCCAGCAGCCCCCAGACAGGGGGCGCGACTGAAGCTTTCTTT.

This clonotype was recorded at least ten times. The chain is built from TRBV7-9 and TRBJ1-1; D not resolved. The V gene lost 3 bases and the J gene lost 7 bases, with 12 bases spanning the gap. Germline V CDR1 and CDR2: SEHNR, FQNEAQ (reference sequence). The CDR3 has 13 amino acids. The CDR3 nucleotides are TGTGCCAGCAGCTTCGGGCGCTGGGATGAAGCTTTCTTT. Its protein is CASSFGRWDEAFF.

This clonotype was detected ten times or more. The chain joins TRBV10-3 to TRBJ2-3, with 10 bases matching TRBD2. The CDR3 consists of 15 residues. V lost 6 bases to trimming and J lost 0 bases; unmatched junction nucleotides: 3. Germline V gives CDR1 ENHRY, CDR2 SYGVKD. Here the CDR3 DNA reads TGTGCCATCAGCCCGGGACTAGCGAGCACAGATACGCAGTATTTT. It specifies CAISPGLASTDTQYF.

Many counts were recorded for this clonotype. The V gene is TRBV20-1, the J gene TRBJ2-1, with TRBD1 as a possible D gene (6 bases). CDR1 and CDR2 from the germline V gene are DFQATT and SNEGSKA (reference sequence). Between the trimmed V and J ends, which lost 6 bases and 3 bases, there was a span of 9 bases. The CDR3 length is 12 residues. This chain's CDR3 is CSARTDYNEQFF. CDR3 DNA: TGCAGTGCCCGGACAGACTACAATGAGCAGTTCTTC.

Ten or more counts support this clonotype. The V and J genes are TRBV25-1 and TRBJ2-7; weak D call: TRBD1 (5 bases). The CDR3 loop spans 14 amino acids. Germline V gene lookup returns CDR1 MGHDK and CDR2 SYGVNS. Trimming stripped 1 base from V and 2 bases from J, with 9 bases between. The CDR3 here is CASSEWAGTYEQYF. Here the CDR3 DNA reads TGTGCCAGCAGTGAATGGGCAGGGACCTACGAGCAGTACTTC.

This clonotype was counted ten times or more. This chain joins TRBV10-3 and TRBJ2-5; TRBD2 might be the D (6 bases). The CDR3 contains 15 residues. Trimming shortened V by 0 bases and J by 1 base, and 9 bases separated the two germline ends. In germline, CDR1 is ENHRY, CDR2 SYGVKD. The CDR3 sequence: CAISESGGFQETQYF. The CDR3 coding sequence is TGTGCCATCAGTGAGTCGGGAGGATTCCAAGAGACCCAGTACTTC.

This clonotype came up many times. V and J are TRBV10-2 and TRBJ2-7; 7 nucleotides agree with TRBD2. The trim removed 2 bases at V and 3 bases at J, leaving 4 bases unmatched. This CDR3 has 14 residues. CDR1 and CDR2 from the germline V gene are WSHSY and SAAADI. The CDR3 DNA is TGCGCCAGCAGTGAGCCTAGCGGATACTACGAGCAGTACTTC. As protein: CASSEPSGYYEQYF.

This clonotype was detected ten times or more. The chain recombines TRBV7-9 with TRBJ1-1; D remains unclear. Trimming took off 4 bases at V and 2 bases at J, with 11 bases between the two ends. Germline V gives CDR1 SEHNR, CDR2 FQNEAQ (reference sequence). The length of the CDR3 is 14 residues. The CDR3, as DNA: TGTGCCAGCAGCTCCTTATCACCCAACACTGAAGCTTTCTTT. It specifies CASSSLSPNTEAFF.

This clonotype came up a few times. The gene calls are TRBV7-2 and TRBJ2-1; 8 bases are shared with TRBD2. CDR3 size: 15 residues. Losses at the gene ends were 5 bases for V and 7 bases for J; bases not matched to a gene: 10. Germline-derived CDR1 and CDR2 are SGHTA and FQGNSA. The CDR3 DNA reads TGTGCCAGCAGCCCCACGGGGGGGGGTCGGAATGAGCAGTTCTTC. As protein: CASSPTGGGRNEQFF.

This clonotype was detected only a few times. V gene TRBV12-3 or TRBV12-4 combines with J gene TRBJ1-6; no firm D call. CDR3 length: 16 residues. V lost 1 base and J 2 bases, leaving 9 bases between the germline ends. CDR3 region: CASSLGALPYNSPLHF. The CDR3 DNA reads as TGTGCCAGCAGTTTAGGGGCCTTACCCTATAATTCACCCCTCCACTTT.

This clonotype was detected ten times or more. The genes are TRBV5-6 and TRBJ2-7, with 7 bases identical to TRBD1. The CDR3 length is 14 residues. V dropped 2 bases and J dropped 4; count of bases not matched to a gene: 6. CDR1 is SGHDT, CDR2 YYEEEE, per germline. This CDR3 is CASSLPGTAYEQYF. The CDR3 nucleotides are TGTGCCAGCAGCTTACCAGGGACAGCGTACGAGCAGTACTTC. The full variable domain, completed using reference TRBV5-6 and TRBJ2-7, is DAGVTQSPTHLIKTRGQQVTLRCSPKSGHDTVSWYQQALGQGPQFIFQYYEEEERQRGNFPDRFSGHQFPNYSSELNVNALLLGDSALYLCASSLPGTAYEQYFGPGTRLTVT.